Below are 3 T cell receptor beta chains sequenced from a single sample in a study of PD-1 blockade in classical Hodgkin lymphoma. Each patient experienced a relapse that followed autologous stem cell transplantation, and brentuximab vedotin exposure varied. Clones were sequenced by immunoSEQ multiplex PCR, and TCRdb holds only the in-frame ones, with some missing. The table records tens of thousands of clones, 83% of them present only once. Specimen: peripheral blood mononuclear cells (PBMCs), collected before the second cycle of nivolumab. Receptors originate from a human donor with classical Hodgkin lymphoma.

CDR3 residues: CASSLQGTNQPQHF. The CDR3 nucleotides are TGTGCCAGCAGCCTACAGGGGACCAATCAGCCCCAGCATTTT. This chain links TRBV7-2 with TRBJ1-5, with TRBD1 matching 7 bases. After removal of 5 bases from V and 3 bases from J, the junction contained 4 bases not matched to a gene. The CDR3 runs 14 residues. Per the germline V gene, CDR1 is SGHTA and CDR2 is FQGNSA. The full variable domain, in which reference TRBV7-2 and TRBJ1-5 provide the parts outside the CDR3, is GAGVSQSPSNKVTEKGKDVELRCDPISGHTALYWYRQSLGQGLEFLIYFQGNSAPDKSGLPSDRFSAERTGGSVSTLTIQRTQQEDSAVYLCASSLQGTNQPQHFGDGTRLSIL.

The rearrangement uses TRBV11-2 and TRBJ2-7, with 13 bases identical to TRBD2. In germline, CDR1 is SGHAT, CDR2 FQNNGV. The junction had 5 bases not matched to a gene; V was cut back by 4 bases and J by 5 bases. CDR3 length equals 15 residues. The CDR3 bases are TGTGCCAGCAGCTACGGACTAGCGGGAGTCCACGAGCAGTACTTC. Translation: CASSYGLAGVHEQYF.

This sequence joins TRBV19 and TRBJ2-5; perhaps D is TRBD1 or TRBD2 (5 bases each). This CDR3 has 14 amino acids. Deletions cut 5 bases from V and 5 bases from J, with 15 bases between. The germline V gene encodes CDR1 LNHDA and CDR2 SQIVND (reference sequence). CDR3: CASSSWGSGETQYF. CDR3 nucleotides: TGTGCCAGTAGTTCTTGGGGGAGTGGGGAGACCCAGTACTTC.